The clone carrying this TCR beta chain was counted only a few times. What it binds is not known. This record belongs to a study of T-cell memory formation after mild COVID-19. Study observations and caveats: A balance of CD4 and CD8 characterized clones contracting day 15 to 85, whereas later expanders leaned CD4+. There were some responding clones in pre-infection memory, which suggested that cross-reactive memory had joined. Contracting CD4+ clones lay largely in CM and EM, with CD8+ ones residing in EMRA.

CDR1 and CDR2 (germline): KGHSH, LQKENI. V was shortened by 4 bases and J by 4 bases, with 20 bases between the two germline ends. This CDR3 comprises 17 residues. Employing constant-segment primers, 5'RACE generated TCR alpha and TCR beta cDNA libraries bearing sample barcodes and UMIs. TCRdb used MiXCR to reprocess the 5' RACE reads, holding one entry per CDR3 protein. This sample has approximately 300,000 distinct CDR3 sequences; about a sixth occur once, and the top ten carry about a fifth. The V and J genes are TRBV18 and TRBJ2-1, with D possibly TRBD2 on 5 matching bases. Sequencing input: PBMCs or a T cell subset sorted from them (not recorded which). This receptor was identified in a man aged 18 to 30 who had mild COVID-19 (a few samples of this study predate the infection). Cell type and time point are not known. DNA for the CDR3: TGTGCCAGCTCACAACGGCCTAGCTCTCTCAGATACAATGAGCAGTTCTTC. Residues: CASSQRPSSLRYNEQFF.